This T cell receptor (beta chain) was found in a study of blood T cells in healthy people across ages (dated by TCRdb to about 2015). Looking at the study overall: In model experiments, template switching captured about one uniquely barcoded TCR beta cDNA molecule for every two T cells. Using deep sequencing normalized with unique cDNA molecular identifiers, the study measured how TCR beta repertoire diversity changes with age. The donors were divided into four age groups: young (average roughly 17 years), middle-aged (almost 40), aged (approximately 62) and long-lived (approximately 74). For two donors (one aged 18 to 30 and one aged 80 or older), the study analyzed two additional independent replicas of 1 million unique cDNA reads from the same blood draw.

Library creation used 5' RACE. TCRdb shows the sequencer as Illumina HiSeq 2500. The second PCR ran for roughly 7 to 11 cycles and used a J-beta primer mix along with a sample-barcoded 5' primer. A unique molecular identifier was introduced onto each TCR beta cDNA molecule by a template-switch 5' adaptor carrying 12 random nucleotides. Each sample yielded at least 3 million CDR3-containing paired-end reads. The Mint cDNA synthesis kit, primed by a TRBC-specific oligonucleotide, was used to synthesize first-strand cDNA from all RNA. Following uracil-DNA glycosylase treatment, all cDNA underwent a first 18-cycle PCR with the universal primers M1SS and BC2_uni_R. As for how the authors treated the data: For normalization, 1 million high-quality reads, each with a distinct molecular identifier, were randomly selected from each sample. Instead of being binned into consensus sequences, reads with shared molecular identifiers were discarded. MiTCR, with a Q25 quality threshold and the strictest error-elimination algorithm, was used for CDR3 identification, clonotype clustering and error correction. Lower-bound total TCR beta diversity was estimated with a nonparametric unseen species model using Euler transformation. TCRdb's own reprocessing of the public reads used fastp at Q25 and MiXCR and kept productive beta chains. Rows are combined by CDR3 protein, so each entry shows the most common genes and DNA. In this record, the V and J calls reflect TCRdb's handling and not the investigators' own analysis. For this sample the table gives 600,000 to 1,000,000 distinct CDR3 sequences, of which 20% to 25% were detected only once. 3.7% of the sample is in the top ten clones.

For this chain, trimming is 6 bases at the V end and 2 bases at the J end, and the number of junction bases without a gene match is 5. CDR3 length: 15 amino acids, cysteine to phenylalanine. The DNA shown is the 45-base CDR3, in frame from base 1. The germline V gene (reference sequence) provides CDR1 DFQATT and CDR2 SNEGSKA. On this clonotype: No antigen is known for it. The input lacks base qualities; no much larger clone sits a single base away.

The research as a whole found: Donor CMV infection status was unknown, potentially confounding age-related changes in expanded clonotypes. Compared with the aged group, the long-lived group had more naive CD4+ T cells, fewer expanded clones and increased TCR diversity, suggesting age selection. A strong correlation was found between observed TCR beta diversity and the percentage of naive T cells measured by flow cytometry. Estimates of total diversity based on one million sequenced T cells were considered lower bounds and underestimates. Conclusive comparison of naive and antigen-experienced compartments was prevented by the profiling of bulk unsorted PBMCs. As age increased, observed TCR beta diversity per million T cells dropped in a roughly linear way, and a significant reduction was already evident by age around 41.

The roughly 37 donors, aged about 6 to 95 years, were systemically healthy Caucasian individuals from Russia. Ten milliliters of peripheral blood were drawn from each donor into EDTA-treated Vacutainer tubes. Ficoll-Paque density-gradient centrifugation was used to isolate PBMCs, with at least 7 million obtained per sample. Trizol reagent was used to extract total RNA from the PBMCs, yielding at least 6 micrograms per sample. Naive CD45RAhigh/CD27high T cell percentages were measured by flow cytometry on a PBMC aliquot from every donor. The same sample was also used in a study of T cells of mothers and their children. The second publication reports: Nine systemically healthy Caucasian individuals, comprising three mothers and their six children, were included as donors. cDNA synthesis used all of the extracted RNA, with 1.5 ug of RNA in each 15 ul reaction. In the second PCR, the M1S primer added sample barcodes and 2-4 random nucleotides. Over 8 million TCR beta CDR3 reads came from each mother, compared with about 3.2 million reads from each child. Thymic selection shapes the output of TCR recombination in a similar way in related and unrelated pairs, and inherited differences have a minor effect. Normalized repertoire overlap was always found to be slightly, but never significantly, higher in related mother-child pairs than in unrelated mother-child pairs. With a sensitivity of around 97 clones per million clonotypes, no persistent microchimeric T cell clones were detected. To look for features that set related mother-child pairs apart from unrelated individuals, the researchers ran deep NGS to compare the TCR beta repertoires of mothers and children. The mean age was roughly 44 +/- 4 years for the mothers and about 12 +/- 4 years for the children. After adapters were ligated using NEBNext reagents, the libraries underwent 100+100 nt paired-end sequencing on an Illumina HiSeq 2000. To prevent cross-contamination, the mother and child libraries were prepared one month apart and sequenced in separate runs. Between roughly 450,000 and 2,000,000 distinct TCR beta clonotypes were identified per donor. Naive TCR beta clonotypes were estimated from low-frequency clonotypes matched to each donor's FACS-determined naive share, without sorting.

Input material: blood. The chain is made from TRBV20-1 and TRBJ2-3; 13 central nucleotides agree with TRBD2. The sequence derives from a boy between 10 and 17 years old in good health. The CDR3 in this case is CSARTSGRVTDTQYF. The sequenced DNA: TGCAGTGCAAGGACTAGCGGGAGAGTCACAGATACGCAGTATTTT.